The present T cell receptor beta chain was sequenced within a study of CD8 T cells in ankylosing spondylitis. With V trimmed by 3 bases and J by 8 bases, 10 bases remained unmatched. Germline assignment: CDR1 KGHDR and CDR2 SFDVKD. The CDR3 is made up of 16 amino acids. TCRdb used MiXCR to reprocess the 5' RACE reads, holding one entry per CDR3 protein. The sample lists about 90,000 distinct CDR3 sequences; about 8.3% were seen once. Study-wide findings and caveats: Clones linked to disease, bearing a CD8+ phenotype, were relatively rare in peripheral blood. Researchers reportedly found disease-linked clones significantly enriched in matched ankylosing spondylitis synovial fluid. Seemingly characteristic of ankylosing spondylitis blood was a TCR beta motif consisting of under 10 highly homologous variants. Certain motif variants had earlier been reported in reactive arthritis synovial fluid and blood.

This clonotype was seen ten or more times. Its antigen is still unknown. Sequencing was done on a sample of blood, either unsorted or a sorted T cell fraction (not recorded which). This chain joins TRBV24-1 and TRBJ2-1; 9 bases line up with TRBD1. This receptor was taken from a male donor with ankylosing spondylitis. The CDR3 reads CATSDPDRGRRDEQFF. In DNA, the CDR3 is TGTGCCACCAGTGATCCCGACAGGGGGAGGAGAGATGAGCAGTTCTTC.